The TCR beta chain under discussion was sequenced for a study of CD8 T cells in Susac syndrome. Study-wide points: A relatively small number of individuals underwent TCR sequencing and HLA analysis.

Germline CDR1 is MNHEY and CDR2 is SMNVEV (reference sequence). The CDR3 consists of 16 residues. Losses at the gene ends were 5 bases for V and 1 base for J; bases not matched to a gene: 7. Reverse transcription of about 0.45 to 1 ug RNA was performed with random hexamers. With immunoSEQ multiplex PCR, TCR beta CDR3 was amplified across 54 Vbeta and 13 Jbeta. TCRdb reprocessed the immunoSEQ multiplex PCR reads via MiXCR and lists one record per CDR3 protein. The repertoire includes around 150,000 distinct CDR3 sequences, roughly 94% of them detected once, and more than 0.14% sits in the top ten. Remarks on this clonotype: Its cognate antigen is unknown.

Sequenced sample: CD4+ T cells from PBMCs. The chain combines TRBV27 with TRBJ1-2; 10 bases align to TRBD1. The clonotype comes from a human donor with Susac syndrome. The CDR3 region has the DNA TGTGCCAGCAGTCCCTCCGACAGGGGGCTTAACTATGGCTACACCTTC. Protein product: CASSPSDRGLNYGYTF.